Described below is a single T cell receptor (beta chain) sequence and its context. No antigen is known for it. V was pared by 6 bases and J by 5 bases, with 5 bases of the junction left unmatched. The CDR3 is made up of 13 amino acids. CDR1 is SGHTA and CDR2 is FQGNSA in the germline V gene. The source of the sample is a study of CD8+CD57+ T cells in acquired aplastic anemia. Study-level information: Sorted cells (CD4+ and CD8+) yielded DNA amounts that averaged about 3.1 ug.

Findings and limits, study-wide: Overlap between patients and controls comprised roughly 28 CD8+ CDR3 sequences. In CD8+ cells, Simpson's diversity showed no significant difference between patients and controls.

Genomic DNA provided the template from which TCR beta VDJ and CDR3 profiles were obtained. TCRdb called the reads again in MiXCR, with one record for every CDR3 protein. The table includes under 350,000 distinct CDR3 sequences, roughly 61% detected once. It was patients with CD8+CD57+ cell expansion by flow cytometry who were chosen for sequencing. Every one of the patients had aplastic anemia (severe, acquired). This chain links TRBV7-2 with TRBJ1-1, with 8 positions matching TRBD1. This TCR was recovered from a human donor with aplastic anemia. Sequenced: sorted CD4+, CD8+, or CD8+CD57+ T cells (not recorded which) from PBMCs. The CDR3 reads CASSPGGRTEAFF. The CDR3 DNA follows: TGTGCCAGCAGTCCAGGGGGCAGAACTGAAGCTTTCTTT.